The clone carrying this T cell receptor beta chain was detected only once. V was shortened by 6 bases and J by 5 bases, with 12 bases between the two germline ends. The CDR3 totals 13 residues. Germline values: CDR1 SGHTA, CDR2 FQGNSA. This sample is drawn from a study of T cell responses to AZD1222 COVID-19 vaccine. The protocol was immunoSEQ multiplex PCR, while the TCRdb copy is restricted to in-frame clones and leaves out a portion. The sample has about 130,000 clones, approximately 90% seen once; the top ten hold roughly 3.7%. This clonotype was obtained from an adult in good health. This specimen was peripheral blood, taken on day 0 of AZD1222 vaccination. The rearrangement joins TRBV7-2 to TRBJ2-3, with D possibly being TRBD2 (6 bases). The DNA of the CDR3 is TGTGCCAGCAGTCGGGACTTTAGAGATACGCAGTATTTT. Translation gives CASSRDFRDTQYF.